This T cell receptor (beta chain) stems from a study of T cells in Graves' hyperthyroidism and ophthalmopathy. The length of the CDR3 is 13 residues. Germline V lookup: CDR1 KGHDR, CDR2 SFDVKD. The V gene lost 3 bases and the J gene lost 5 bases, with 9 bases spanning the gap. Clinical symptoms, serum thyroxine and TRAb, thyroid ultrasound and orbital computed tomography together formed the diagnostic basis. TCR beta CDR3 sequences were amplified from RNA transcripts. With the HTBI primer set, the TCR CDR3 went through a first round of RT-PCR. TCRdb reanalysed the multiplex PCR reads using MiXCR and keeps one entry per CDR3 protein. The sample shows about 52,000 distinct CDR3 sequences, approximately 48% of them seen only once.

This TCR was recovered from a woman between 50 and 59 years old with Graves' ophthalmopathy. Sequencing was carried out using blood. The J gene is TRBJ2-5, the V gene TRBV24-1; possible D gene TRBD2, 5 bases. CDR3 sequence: CATSDGGRETQYF. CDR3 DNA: TGTGCCACCAGTGATGGCGGGCGGGAGACCCAGTACTTC.